The TCR beta chain described here comes from a study of T cells in Graves' hyperthyroidism and ophthalmopathy. Amplified TCR beta CDR3 regions came from RNA transcripts. The study used the HTBI primer set for a first-round RT-PCR of the TCR CDR3. TCRdb independently ran MiXCR on the multiplex PCR reads; one entry per CDR3 protein. The data contain about 380,000 distinct CDR3 sequences, around an eighth of them seen just once; the ten biggest clones take up less than 25%. CDR1 is LNHDA and CDR2 is SQIVND in the germline V gene (reference sequence). This CDR3 is built from 15 residues. V gave up 5 bases and J gave up 6 bases; unmatched junction bases: 10.

The sample was blood. This TCR derives from a man aged 25-45 years with Graves' hyperthyroidism that later progressed to Graves' ophthalmopathy. This rearrangement joins TRBV19 to TRBJ2-5; 9 bases line up with TRBD1. The CDR3 spells CASSATGTGRKTQYF. Written as DNA, the CDR3 is TGTGCCAGTAGTGCGACCGGGACAGGGCGGAAGACCCAGTACTTC.